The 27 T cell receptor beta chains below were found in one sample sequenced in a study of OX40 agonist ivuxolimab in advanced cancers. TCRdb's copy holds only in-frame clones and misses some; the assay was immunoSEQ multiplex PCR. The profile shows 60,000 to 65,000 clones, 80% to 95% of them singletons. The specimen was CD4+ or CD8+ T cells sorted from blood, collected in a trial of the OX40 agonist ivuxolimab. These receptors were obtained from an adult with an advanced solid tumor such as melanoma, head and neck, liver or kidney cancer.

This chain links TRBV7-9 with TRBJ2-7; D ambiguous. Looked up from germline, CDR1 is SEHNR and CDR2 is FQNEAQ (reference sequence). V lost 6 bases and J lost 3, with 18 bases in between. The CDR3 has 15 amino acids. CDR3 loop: CASSRGSRVGYEQYF. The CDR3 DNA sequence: TGTGCCAGCAGTCGTGGTTCCCGGGTAGGCTACGAGCAGTACTTC.

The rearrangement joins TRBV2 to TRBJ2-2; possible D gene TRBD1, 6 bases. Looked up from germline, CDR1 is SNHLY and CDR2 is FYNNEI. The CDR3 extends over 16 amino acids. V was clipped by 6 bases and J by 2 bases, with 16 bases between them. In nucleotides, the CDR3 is TGTGCCAGCAGCCGATTTCAGGGGCTCAACACCGGGGAGCTGTTTTTT. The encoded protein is CASSRFQGLNTGELFF.

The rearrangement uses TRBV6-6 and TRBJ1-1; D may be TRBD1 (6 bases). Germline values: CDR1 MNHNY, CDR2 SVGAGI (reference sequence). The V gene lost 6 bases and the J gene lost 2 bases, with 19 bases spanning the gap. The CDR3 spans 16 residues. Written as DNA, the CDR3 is TGTGCCAGCAGACAACAGGGCGCAGGCGAAAACACTGAAGCTTTCTTT. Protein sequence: CASRQQGAGENTEAFF.

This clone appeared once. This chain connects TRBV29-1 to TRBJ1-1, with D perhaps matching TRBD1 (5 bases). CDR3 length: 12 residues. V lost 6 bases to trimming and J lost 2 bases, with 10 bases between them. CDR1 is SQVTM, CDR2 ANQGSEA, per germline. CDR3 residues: CSVGEPNTEAFF. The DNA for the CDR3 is TGCAGCGTGGGGGAGCCTAACACTGAAGCTTTCTTT.

The CDR3 protein is CASSPVGTNTDTQYF. CDR3 nucleotide sequence: TGTGCCAGCAGCCCAGTGGGGACGAACACAGATACGCAGTATTTT. This chain connects TRBV11-2 to TRBJ2-3; TRBD1 or TRBD2 may be the D gene (5 bases each). Germline loops: CDR1 SGHAT, CDR2 FQNNGV. The CDR3 consists of 15 residues. Deletions cut 5 bases from V and 2 bases from J, with 14 bases between.

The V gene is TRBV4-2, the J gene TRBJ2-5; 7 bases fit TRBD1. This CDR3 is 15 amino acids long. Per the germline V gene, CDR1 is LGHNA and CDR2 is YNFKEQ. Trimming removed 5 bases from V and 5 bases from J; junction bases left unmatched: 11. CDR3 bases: TGTGCCAGCAGCACTCGACAGGGACCGGGGGAGACCCAGTACTTC. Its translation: CASSTRQGPGETQYF.

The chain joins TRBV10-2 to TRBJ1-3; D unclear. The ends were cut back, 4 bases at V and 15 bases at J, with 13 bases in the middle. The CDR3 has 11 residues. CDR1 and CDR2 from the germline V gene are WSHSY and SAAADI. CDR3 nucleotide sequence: TGCGCCAGCAGTGGGGCAACCGACGCATATTTT. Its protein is CASSGATDAYF.

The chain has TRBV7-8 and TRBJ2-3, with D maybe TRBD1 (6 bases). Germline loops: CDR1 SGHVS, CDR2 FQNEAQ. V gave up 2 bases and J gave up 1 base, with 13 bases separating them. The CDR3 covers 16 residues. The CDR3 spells CASSLTGQGRTDTQYF. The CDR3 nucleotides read TGTGCCAGCAGCTTAACAGGGCAGGGTCGCACAGATACGCAGTATTTT.

CDR3 DNA sequence: TGTGCCAGCAGCTCACAGTATGGCTACACCTTC. This codes for CASSSQYGYTF. The V call is TRBV5-4, the J call TRBJ1-2; no clear D gene. Germline values: CDR1 SGHNT, CDR2 YYREEE (reference sequence). The CDR3 sequence is 11 residues long. The germline V and J ends were trimmed by 3 bases and 5 bases, with 5 bases remaining between them.

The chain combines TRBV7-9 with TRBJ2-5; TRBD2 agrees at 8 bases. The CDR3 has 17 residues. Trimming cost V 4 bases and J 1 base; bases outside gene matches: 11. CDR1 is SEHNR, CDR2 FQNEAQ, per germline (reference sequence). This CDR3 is CASSSASSSGGQETQYF. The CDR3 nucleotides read TGTGCCAGCAGCTCGGCCTCGAGCAGCGGGGGCCAAGAGACCCAGTACTTC.

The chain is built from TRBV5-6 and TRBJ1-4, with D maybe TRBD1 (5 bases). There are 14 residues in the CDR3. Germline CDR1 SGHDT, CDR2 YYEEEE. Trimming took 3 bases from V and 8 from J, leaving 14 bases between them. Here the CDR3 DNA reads TGTGCCAGCAGCTGGGGACCGCGTGAGGAAAAACTGTTTTTT. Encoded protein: CASSWGPREEKLFF.

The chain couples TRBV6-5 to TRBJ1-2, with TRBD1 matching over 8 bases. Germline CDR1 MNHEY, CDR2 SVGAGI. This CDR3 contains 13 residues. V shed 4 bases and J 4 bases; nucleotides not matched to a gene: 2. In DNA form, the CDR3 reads TGTGCCAGCAGTTCCGGACAGGGCTATGGCTACACCTTC. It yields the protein CASSSGQGYGYTF.

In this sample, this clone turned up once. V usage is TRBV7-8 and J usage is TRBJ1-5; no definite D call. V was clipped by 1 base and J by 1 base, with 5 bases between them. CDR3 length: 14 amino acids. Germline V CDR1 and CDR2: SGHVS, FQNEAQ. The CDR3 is CASSLDGSNQPQHF. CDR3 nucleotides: TGTGCCAGCAGCTTAGACGGGAGCAATCAGCCCCAGCATTTT.

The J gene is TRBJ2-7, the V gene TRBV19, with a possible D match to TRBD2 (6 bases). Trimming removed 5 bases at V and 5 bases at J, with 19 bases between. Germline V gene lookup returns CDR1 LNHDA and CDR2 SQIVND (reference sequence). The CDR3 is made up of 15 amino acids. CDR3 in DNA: TGTGCCAGTAGTGCCCTATTCGGGACTCAAAACGAGCAGTACTTC. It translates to CASSALFGTQNEQYF. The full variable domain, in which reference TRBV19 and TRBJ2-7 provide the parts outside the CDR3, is DGGITQSPKYLFRKEGQNVTLSCEQNLNHDAMYWYRQDPGQGLRLIYYSQIVNDFQKGDIAEGYSVSREKKESFPLTVTSAQKNPTAFYLCASSALFGTQNEQYFGPGTRLTVT.

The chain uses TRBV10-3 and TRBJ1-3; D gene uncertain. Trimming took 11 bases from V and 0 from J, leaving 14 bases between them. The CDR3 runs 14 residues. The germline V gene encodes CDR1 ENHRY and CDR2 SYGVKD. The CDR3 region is CAAKISVSGNTIYF. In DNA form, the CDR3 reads TGTGCCGCGAAGATCAGCGTCTCTGGAAACACCATATATTTT.

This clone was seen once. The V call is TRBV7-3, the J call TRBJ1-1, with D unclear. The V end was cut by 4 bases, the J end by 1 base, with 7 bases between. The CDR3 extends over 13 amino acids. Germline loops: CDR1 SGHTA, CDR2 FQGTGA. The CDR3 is CASSSQRNTEAFF. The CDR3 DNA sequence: TGTGCCAGCAGCTCACAGAGGAACACTGAAGCTTTCTTT.

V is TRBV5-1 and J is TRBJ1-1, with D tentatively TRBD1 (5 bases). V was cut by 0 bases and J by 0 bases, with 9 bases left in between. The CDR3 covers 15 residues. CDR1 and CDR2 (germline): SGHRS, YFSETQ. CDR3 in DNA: TGCGCCAGCAGCTTGGGCAGGGCGGTGAACACTGAAGCTTTCTTT. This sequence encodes CASSLGRAVNTEAFF.

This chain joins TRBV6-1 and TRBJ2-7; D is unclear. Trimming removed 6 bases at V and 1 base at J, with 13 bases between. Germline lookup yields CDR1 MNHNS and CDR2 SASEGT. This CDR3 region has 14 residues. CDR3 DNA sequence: TGTGCCAGCAGACTGCTGTTGGGTTCCTACGAGCAGTACTTC. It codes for CASRLLLGSYEQYF.

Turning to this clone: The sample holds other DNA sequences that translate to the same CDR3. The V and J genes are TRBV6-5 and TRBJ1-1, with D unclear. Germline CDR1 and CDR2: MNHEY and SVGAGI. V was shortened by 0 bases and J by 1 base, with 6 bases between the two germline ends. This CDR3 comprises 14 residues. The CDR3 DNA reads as TGTGCCAGCAGTTACTCTCGAGGGAACACTGAAGCTTTCTTT. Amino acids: CASSYSRGNTEAFF.

The CDR3 loop is CASSRQGDYSEQYF. The CDR3 DNA is TGCGCCAGCAGCCGACAGGGGGATTACAGCGAGCAGTACTTC. The J gene is TRBJ2-7, the V gene TRBV5-1; 9 nucleotides agree with TRBD1. CDR1 is SGHRS and CDR2 is YFSETQ in the germline V gene. The J segment lost 6 bases and the V segment lost 4 bases, leaving 8 bases of the junction unmatched. The CDR3 contains 14 residues.

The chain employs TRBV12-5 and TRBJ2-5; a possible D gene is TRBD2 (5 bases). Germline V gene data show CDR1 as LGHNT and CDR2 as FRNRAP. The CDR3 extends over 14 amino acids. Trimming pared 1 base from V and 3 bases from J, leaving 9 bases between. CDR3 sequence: CASGLGLAEETQYF. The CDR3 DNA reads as TGTGCTAGTGGTTTGGGCCTAGCCGAAGAGACCCAGTACTTC.

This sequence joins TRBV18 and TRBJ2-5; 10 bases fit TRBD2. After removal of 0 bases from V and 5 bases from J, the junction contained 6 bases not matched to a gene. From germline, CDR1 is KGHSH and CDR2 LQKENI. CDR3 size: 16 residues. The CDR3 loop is CASSPPAGGPGETQYF. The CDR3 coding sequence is TGTGCCAGCTCACCACCAGCGGGAGGGCCGGGTGAGACCCAGTACTTC.

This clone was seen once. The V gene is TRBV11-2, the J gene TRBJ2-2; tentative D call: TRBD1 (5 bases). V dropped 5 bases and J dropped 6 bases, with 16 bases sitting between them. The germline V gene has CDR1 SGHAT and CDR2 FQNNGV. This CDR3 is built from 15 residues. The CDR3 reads CASSVGRVGAGELFF. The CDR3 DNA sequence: TGTGCCAGCAGCGTCGGCAGGGTAGGGGCCGGGGAGCTGTTTTTT.

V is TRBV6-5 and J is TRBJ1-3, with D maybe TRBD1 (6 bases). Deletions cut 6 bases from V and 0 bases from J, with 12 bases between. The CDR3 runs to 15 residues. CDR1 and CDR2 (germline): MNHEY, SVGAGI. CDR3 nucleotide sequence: TGTGCCAGCAGAAACGTGGACAGCTCTGGAAACACCATATATTTT. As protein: CASRNVDSSGNTIYF.

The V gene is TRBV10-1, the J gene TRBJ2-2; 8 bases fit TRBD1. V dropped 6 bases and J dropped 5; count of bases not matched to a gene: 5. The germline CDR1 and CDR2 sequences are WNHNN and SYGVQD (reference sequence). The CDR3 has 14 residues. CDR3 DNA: TGCGCCAGCAGCCCCGGGACAGGTACCGGGGAGCTGTTTTTT. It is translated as CASSPGTGTGELFF.

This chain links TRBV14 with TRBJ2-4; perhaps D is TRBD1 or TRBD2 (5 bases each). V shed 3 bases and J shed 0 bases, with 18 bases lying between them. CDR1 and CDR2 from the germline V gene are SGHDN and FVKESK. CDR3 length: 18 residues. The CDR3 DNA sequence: TGTGCCAGCAGCCAGGGGGACGGTGGTTTCTTAGCCAAAAACATTCAGTACTTC. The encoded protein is CASSQGDGGFLAKNIQYF.

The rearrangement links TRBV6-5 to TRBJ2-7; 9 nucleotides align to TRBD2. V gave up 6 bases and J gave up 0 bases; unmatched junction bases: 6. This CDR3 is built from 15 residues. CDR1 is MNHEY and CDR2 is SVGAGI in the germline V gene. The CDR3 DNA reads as TGTGCCAGCAGGACTAGCGGTAAAAGCTCCTACGAGCAGTACTTC. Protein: CASRTSGKSSYEQYF.